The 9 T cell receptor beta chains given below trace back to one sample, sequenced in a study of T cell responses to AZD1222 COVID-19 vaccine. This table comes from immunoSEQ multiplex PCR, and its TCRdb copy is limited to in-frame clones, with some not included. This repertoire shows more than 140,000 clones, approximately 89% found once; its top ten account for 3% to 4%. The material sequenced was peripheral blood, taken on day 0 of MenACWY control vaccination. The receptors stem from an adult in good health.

The CDR3 sequence: CSGRGYQETQYF. In nucleotides, the CDR3 is TGCAGCGGGAGAGGATACCAAGAGACCCAGTACTTC. The chain joins TRBV29-1 to TRBJ2-5; D gene ambiguous. V was clipped by 7 bases and J by 0 bases, with 9 bases between them. Germline V gene data show CDR1 as SQVTM and CDR2 as ANQGSEA. This CDR3 spans 12 amino acids.

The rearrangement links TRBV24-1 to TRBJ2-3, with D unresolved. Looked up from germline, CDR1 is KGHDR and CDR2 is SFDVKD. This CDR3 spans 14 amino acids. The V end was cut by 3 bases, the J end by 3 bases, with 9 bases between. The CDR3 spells CATSDKTGTDTQYF. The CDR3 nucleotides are TGTGCCACCAGTGATAAGACCGGGACAGATACGCAGTATTTT.

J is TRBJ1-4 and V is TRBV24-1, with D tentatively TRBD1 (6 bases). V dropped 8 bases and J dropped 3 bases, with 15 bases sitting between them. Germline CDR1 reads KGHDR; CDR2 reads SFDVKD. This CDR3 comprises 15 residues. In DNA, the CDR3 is TGTGCCACCATACCTTCGACAGGACCTAATGAAAAACTGTTTTTT. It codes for CATIPSTGPNEKLFF.

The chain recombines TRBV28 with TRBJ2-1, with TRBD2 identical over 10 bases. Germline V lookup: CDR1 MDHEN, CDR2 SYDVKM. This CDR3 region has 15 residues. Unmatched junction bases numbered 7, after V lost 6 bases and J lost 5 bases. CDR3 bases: TGTGCCAGCAGCCACGGACTAGCGGACAACAATGAGCAGTTCTTC. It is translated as CASSHGLADNNEQFF.

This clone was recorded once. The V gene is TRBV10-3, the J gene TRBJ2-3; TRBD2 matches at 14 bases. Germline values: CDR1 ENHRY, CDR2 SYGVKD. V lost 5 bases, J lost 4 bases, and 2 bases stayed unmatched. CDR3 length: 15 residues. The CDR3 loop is CAISRLAGGPDTQYF. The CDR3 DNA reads TGTGCCATCAGTCGACTAGCGGGGGGGCCAGATACGCAGTATTTT.

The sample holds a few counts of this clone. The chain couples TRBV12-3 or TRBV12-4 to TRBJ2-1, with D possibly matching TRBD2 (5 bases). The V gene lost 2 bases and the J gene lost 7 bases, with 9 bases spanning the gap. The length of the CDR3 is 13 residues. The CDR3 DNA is TGTGCCAGCAGTTTACGACGGACTAATGAGCAGTTCTTC. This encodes CASSLRRTNEQFF.

CDR3 loop: CASSIFGETQYF. The CDR3 DNA follows: TGTGCCAGTAGTATTTTCGGAGAGACCCAGTACTTC. The chain combines TRBV19 with TRBJ2-5; D not certain. This CDR3 region has 12 residues. Trimming removed 3 bases at V and 4 bases at J, with 6 bases between. Germline CDR1 LNHDA, CDR2 SQIVND (reference sequence).

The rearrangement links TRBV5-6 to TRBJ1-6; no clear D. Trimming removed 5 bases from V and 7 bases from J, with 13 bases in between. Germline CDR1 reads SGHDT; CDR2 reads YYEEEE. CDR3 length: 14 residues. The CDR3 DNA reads TGTGCCAGCAGAGGTGGACCGACAAATTCACCCCTCCACTTT. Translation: CASRGGPTNSPLHF.

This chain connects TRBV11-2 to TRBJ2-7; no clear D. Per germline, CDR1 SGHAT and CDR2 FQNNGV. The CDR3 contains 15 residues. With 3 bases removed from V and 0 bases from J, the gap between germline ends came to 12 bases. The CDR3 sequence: CASSFSFDSSYEQYF. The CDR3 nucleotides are TGTGCCAGCAGCTTCTCCTTCGACTCCTCCTACGAGCAGTACTTC. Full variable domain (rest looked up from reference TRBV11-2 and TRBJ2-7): EAGVAQSPRYKIIEKRQSVAFWCNPISGHATLYWYQQILGQGPKLLIQFQNNGVVDDSQLPKDRFSAERLKGVDSTLKIQPAKLEDSAVYLCASSFSFDSSYEQYFGPGTRLTVT.